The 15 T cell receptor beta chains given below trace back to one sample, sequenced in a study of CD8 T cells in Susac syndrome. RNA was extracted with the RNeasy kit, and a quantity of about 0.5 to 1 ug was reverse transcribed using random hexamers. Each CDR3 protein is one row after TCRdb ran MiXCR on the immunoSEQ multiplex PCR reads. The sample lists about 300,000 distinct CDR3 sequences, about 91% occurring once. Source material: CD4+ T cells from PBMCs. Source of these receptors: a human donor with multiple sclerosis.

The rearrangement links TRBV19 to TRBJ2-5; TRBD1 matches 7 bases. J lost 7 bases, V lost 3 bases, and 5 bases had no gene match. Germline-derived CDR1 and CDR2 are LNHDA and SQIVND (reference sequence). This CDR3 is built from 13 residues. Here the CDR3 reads CASSIDREGTQYF. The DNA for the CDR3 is TGTGCCAGTAGTATTGACAGGGAAGGGACCCAGTACTTC.

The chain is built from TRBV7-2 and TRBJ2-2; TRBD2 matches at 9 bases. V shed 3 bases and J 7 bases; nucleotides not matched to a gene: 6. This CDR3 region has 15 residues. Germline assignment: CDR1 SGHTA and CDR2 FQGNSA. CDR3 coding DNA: TGTGCCAGCAGCTTTAGGGCTAGCGGGGACGGGGAGCTGTTTTTT. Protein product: CASSFRASGDGELFF.

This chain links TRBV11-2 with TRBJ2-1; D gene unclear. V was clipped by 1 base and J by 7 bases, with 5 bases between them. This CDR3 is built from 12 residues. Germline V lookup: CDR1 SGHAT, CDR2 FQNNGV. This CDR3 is CASSLGSNEQFF. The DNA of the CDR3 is TGTGCCAGCAGCTTAGGGAGTAATGAGCAGTTCTTC.

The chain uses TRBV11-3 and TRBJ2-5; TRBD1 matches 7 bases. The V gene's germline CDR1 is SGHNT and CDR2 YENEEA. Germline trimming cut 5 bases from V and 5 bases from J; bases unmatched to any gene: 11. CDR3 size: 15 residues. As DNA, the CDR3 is TGTGCCAGCAGCGCAAGGACAGGTCACGGGGAGACCCAGTACTTC. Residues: CASSARTGHGETQYF. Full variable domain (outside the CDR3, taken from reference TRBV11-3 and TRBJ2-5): EAGVVQSPRYKIIEKKQPVAFWCNPISGHNTLYWYLQNLGQGPELLIRYENEEAVDDSQLPKDRFSAERLKGVDSTLKIQPAELGDSAVYLCASSARTGHGETQYFGPGTRLLVL.

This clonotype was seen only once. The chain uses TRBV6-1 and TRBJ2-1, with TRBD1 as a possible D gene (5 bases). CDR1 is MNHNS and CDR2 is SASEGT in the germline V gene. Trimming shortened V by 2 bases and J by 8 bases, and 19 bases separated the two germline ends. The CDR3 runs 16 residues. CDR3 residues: CASSESGRALIDEQFF. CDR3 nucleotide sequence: TGTGCCAGCAGTGAATCTGGCAGGGCGCTAATCGATGAGCAGTTCTTC.

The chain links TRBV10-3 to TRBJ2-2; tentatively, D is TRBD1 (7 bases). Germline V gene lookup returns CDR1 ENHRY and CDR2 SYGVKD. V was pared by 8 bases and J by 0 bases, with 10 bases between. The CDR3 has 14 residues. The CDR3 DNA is TGTGCCATCGGAGGGACAGCGAACACCGGGGAGCTGTTTTTT. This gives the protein CAIGGTANTGELFF.

CDR3 residues: CASTQGSNYGYTF. CDR3 bases: TGTGCCAGCACGCAGGGGTCTAACTATGGCTACACCTTC. The chain links TRBV6-5 to TRBJ1-2, with D tentatively TRBD1 (6 bases). V was trimmed by 7 bases and J by 0 bases, leaving 9 bases between them. The CDR3 length is 13 residues. Per germline, CDR1 MNHEY and CDR2 SVGAGI.

In nucleotides, the CDR3 is TGCAGTGCTGGACTAGCGCAACGGGCAGATACGCAGTATTTT. Translating gives CSAGLAQRADTQYF. This chain links TRBV20-1 with TRBJ2-3, with 9 bases aligning to TRBD2. V gave up 5 bases and J gave up 4 bases; unmatched junction bases: 7. Per germline, CDR1 DFQATT and CDR2 SNEGSKA (reference sequence). The CDR3 length is 14 residues.

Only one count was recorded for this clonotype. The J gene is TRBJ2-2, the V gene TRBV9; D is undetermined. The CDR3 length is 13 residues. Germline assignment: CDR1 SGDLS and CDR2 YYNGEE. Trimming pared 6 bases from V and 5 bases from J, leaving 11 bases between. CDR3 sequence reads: CASKTASTGELFF. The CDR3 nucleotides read TGTGCCAGCAAAACGGCCAGTACCGGGGAGCTGTTTTTT.

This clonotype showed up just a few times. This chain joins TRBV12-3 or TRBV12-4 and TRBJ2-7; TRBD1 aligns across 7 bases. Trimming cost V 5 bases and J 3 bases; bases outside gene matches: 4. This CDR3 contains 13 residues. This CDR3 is CASSPGTVYEQYF. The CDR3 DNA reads TGTGCCAGCAGTCCCGGGACAGTCTACGAGCAGTACTTC.

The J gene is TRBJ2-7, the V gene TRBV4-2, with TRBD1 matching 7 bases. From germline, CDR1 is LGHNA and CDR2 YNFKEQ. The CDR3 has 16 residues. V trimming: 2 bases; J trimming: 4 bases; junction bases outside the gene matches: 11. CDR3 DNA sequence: TGTGCCAGCAGCCAAAGAGCTGGGACAGCGCTATACGAGCAGTACTTC. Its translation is CASSQRAGTALYEQYF.

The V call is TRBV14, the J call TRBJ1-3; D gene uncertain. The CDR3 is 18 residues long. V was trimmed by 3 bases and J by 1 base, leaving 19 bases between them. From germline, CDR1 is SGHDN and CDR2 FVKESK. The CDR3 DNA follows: TGTGCCAGCAGCCAGTTATACGGTAGATCTTCATCTGGAAACACCATATATTTT. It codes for CASSQLYGRSSSGNTIYF.

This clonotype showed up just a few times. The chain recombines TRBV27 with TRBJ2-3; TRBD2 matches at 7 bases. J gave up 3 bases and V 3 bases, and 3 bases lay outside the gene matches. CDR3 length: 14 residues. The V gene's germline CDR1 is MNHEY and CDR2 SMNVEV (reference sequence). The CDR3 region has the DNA TGTGCCAGCAGTTTGGGGGGGAGAACAGATACGCAGTATTTT. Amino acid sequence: CASSLGGRTDTQYF.

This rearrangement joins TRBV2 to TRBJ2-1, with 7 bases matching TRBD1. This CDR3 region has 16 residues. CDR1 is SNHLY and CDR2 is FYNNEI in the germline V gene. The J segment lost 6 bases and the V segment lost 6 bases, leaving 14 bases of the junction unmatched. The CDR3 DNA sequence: TGTGCCAGCAGCTCAAGTATGGCAGGGGGACGCAATGAGCAGTTCTTC. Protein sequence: CASSSSMAGGRNEQFF.

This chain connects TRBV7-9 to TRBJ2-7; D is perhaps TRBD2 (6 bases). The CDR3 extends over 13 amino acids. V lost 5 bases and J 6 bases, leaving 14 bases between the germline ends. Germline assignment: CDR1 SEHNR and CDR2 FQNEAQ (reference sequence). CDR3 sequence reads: CASSQAGGTEQYF. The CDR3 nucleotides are TGTGCCAGCAGCCAAGCCGGGGGAACCGAGCAGTACTTC.